This T cell receptor (beta chain) derives from a study of T-cell memory formation after mild COVID-19. Study overall: TCR clusters were mostly confined to one donor each. Whole-study findings and limits: Clones that got smaller from day 15 to 85 had even CD4/CD8, while clones growing later tipped toward CD4+.

Trimming removed 7 bases from V and 1 base from J; junction bases left unmatched: 6. Germline V gives CDR1 DFQATT, CDR2 SNEGSKA (reference sequence). The CDR3 spans 14 residues. Remarks on this clonotype: Its antigen is not known.

MiXCR, applied by TCRdb to the 5' RACE reads, yields one record per CDR3 protein. The sample lists under 350,000 distinct CDR3 sequences; roughly 17% were seen once. The chain uses TRBV20-1 and TRBJ1-5, with TRBD1 identical over 8 bases. The sample comprised PBMCs or a T cell subset sorted from them (not recorded which). This receptor was obtained from a young man who had mild COVID-19 (a few samples of this study predate the infection). Cell type and time point are not known. The CDR3: CSVPGTGSNQPQHF. The CDR3 nucleotides are TGCAGTGTCCCCGGGACAGGAAGCAATCAGCCCCAGCATTTT.